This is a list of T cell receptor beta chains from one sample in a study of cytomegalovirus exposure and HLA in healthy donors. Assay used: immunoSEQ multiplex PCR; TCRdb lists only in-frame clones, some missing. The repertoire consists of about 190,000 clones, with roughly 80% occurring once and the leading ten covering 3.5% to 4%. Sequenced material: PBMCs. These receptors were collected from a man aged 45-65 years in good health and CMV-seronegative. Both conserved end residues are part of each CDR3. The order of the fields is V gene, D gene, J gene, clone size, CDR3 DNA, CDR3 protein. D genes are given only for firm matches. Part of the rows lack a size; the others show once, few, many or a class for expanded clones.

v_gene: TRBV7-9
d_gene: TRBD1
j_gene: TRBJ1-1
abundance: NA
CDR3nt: TGTGCCAGCAGCCCACAGGGGCAGGGGAACACTGAAGCTTTCTTT
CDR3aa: CASSPQGQGNTEAFF

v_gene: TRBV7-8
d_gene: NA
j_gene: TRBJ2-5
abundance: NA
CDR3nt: TGTGCCAGCAGCTCCGGGGTTGGGGAGACCCAGTACTTC
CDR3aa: CASSSGVGETQYF

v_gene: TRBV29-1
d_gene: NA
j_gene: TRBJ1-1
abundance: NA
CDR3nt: TGCAGCGTTGAAAGCAGGGCGAACACTGAAGCTTTCTTT
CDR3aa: CSVESRANTEAFF

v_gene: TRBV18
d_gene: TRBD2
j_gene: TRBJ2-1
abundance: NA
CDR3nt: TGTGCCAGCTCACCATTCACTAGCGGGGGACGAAGCTTGACAAACAATGAGCAGTTCTTC
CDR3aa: CASSPFTSGGRSLTNNEQFF

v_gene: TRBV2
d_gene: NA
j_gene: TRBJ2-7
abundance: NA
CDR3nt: TGTGCCAGCAATCAGACGGCGGCATACGAGCAGTACTTC
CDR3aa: CASNQTAAYEQYF

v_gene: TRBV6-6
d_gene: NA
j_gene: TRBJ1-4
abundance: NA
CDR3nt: TGTGCCAGCAGCCGGACAGCAACTAATGAAAAACTGTTTTTT
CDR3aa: CASSRTATNEKLFF

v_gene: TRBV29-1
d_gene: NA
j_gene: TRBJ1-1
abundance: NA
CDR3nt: TGCAGCAGTTGGGAGGGGGGCACTGAAGCTTTCTTT
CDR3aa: CSSWEGGTEAFF

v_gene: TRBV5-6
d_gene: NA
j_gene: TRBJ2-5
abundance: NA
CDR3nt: TGTGCCAGCAGCTTGGAAGGGACGGAGGGAGAGACCCAGTACTTC
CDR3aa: CASSLEGTEGETQYF

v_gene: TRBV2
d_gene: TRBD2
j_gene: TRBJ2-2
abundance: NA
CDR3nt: TGTGCCAGCAGTCGGACTAGCTTGAACACCGGGGAGCTGTTTTTT
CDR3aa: CASSRTSLNTGELFF

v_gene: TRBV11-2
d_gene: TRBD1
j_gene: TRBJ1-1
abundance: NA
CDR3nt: TGTGCCAGCAGCTTAGGGCAGGGGGCGAATAAGGCTTTCTTT
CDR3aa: CASSLGQGANKAFF

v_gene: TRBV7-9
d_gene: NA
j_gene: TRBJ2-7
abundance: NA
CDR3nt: TGTGCCAGCAGTCTAACAGGGATCCCCTACGAGCAGTACTTC
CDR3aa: CASSLTGIPYEQYF

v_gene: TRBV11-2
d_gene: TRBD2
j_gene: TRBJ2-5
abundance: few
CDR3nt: TGTGCCAGCAGCTTACCCGTGGAGTGGGGGGGGGAAGAGACCCAGTACTTC
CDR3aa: CASSLPVEWGGEETQYF

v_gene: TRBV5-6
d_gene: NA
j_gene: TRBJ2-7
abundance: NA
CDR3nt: TGTGCCAGCAGAGATAACGGACAGTTCTACGAGCAGTACTTC
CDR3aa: CASRDNGQFYEQYF

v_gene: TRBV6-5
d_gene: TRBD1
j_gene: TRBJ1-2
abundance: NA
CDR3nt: TGTGCCAGCAGTAATGGGGACAGGCCAACCCTTGGCTACACCTTC
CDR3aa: CASSNGDRPTLGYTF

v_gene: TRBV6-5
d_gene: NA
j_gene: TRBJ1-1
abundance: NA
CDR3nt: TGTGCCAGCAGTTACTTCCCAGGGACTGGGAGCACTGAAGCTTTCTTT
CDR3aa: CASSYFPGTGSTEAFF

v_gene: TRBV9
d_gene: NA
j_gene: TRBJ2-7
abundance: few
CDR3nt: TGTGCCAGCAGCGTAGGTCCGGACTCCTTCTACGAGCAGTACTTC
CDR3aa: CASSVGPDSFYEQYF

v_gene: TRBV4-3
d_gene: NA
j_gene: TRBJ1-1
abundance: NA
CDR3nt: TGCGCCAGCAGCCAAGTCGCGGGCTTAAACACTGAAGCTTTCTTT
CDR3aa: CASSQVAGLNTEAFF

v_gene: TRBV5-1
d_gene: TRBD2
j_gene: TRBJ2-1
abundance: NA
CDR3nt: TGCGCCAGCAGCTTGTCGGGACTAAATGAGCAGTTCTTC
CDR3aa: CASSLSGLNEQFF

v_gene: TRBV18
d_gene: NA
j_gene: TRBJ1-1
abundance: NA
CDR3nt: TGTGCCAGCTCATCTTTGGGGGGTAGCACTGAAGCTTTCTTT
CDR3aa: CASSSLGGSTEAFF

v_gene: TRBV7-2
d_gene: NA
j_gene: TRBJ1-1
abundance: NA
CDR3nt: TGTGCCAGCAGCCCCAGACAGGCGGGCACTGAAGCTTTCTTT
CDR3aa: CASSPRQAGTEAFF

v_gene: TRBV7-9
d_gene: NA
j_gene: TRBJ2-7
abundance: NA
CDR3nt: TGTGCCAGCAGCTTAGTATCGGGGGAGCAGTACTTC
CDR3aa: CASSLVSGEQYF

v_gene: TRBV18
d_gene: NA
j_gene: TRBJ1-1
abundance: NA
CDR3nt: TGTGCCAGCTCACCAGGGGTACAGGTGAACACTGAAGCTTTCTTT
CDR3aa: CASSPGVQVNTEAFF

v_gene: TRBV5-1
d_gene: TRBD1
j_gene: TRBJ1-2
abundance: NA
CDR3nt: TGCGCCAGCAGGACAGGGGTTAACTATGGCTACACCTTC
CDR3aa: CASRTGVNYGYTF